This T cell receptor (beta chain) was sequenced for a study of blood T cell repertoires in COVID-19. Study at large: Acute and convalescent COVID-19 samples came from the United States, Italy and Spain. Sample material is recorded as cDNA or gDNA derived from T cells, B-cell-depleted T cells, or PBMCs.

Trimming took 2 bases from V and 7 from J; bases not matched to a gene: 5. This CDR3 is built from 15 residues. CDR1 and CDR2 from the germline V gene are GTSNPN and SVGIG (reference sequence). Authors' methods: Reference gene primer amplification gave estimated nucleated cell counts. Clones were sequenced by immunoSEQ multiplex PCR, and TCRdb holds only the in-frame ones, with some missing. That table gives V, J and clone size, and the DNA gave D and trimming. The profile covers 150,000 or so clones, with about 79% appearing a single time and around 7.2% taken by the ten largest. Sequencing was done on a sample of peripheral blood. The gene calls are TRBV30 and TRBJ2-7; the match to TRBD2 covers 16 bases. The sequence was obtained from a woman aged 50 to 65 in a cohort sampled during active or convalescent COVID-19. DNA for the CDR3: TGTGCCTGGAGTAAAAAGGGACTAGCGGGGGGGGAGCAGTACTTC. It codes for CAWSKKGLAGGEQYF.